These 20 T cell receptor beta chains originate from one sample sequenced in a study of regulatory T cells in long-lasting Graves disease. Noted time point: persistent/refractory GD, antithyroid drugs over 5 years with positive TRAb. PBMC-extracted RNA yielded the TCR library. To make TCR beta libraries, researchers used iRepertoire HTBI primers and Arm-PCR of CDR3 regions. MiXCR, run by TCRdb on the multiplex PCR reads, gives a single entry per CDR3 protein. The repertoire includes 300,000 or so distinct CDR3 sequences, about 20% of them detected once, and roughly 29% sits in the top ten. The specimen comprised peripheral blood mononuclear cells (PBMCs), sampled when the disease was refractory, from a patient treated with antithyroid drugs. These receptors all come from a female donor with Graves disease.

The table lists this clonotype with many counts. The V call is TRBV11-3, the J call TRBJ2-7, with D possibly matching TRBD2 (5 bases). Deletions cut 6 bases from V and 7 bases from J, with 16 bases between. This CDR3 has 13 amino acids. Germline values: CDR1 SGHNT, CDR2 YENEEA. As DNA, the CDR3 is TGTGCCAGCAGTCTACTACGGGAAGGGGAGCAGTACTTC. Translated: CASSLLREGEQYF.

The chain is built from TRBV20-1 and TRBJ2-3; 8 bases fit TRBD2. Germline values: CDR1 DFQATT, CDR2 SNEGSKA (reference sequence). CDR3 length: 15 amino acids. V trimming: 1 base; J trimming: 0 bases; junction bases outside the gene matches: 3. The CDR3 sequence is CSARGLAGSTDTQYF. The CDR3 region has the DNA TGCAGTGCTAGAGGGCTAGCGGGTAGCACAGATACGCAGTATTTT.

This clonotype was counted a few times. The rearrangement joins TRBV19 to TRBJ1-5, with 9 bases fitting TRBD1. Germline CDR1 and CDR2: LNHDA and SQIVND (reference sequence). V lost 8 bases to trimming and J lost 5 bases; unmatched junction nucleotides: 4. This CDR3 contains 13 residues. The CDR3 coding sequence is TGTGCCAGTGAACAGGGGGCAGATCAGCCCCAGCATTTT. Translating it yields CASEQGADQPQHF.

A note on this clonotype: A far bigger clonotype differs at one base, so this is likely a read error. V gene TRBV10-3 combines with J gene TRBJ1-2, with 8 bases that match TRBD1. This CDR3 is 14 amino acids long. Per the germline V gene, CDR1 is ENHRY and CDR2 is SYGVKD. V lost 10 bases to trimming and J lost 4 bases; unmatched junction nucleotides: 11. CDR3 coding DNA: TGTGCCAGCACCTCCCTACAGGGGGGCTATGGCTACACCTTC. Translating gives CASTSLQGGYGYTF.

Comments on this clonotype: A much larger clone lies one base from this, so it may be a read error. The chain couples TRBV6-2 or TRBV6-3 to TRBJ2-7; TRBD1 matches 7 bases. Germline V gene sequence: CDR1 MNHEY, CDR2 SVGEGT. This CDR3 contains 13 residues. Trimming removed 6 bases from V and 5 bases from J; junction bases left unmatched: 7. The CDR3 nucleotides are TGTGCCAGCAGCGAGACAGGGAGCAACGAGCAGTACTTC. It translates to CASSETGSNEQYF.

V and J are TRBV27 and TRBJ2-2; TRBD2 agrees at 11 bases. CDR1 is MNHEY and CDR2 is SMNVEV in the germline V gene (reference sequence). V shed 7 bases and J 4 bases; nucleotides not matched to a gene: 14. CDR3 length equals 18 residues. The CDR3 DNA sequence: TGTGCCAGCAAATTTGCCGGGACTAGCGGAGGACTCACCGGGGAGCTGTTTTTT. Protein: CASKFAGTSGGLTGELFF.

The V call is TRBV7-9, the J call TRBJ1-2, with D tentatively TRBD1 (6 bases). Germline CDR1 SEHNR, CDR2 FQNEAQ (reference sequence). The CDR3 extends over 15 amino acids. V was cut by 1 base and J by 7 bases, with 16 bases left in between. The CDR3 region is CASSLVGQFSRGYTF. The CDR3 bases are TGTGCCAGCAGCTTAGTCGGACAGTTCTCCCGTGGCTACACCTTC.

V gene TRBV6-1 combines with J gene TRBJ1-5; no clear D gene. With 7 bases removed from V and 3 bases from J, the gap between germline ends came to 13 bases. Germline loops: CDR1 MNHNS, CDR2 SASEGT. The CDR3 sequence is 14 residues long. DNA for the CDR3: TGTGCCAGCACCTCTGGCCAACTCAATCAGCCCCAGCATTTT. Translating it yields CASTSGQLNQPQHF.

This chain joins TRBV20-1 and TRBJ2-7, with D maybe TRBD1 (6 bases). Trimming cost V 6 bases and J 2 bases, with 14 bases left between them. CDR3 length: 13 amino acids. The germline V gene encodes CDR1 DFQATT and CDR2 SNEGSKA (reference sequence). As DNA, the CDR3 is TGCAGTGCGACTTTGGGGGCTGCCTACGAGCAGTACTTC. Amino acid sequence: CSATLGAAYEQYF.

This clonotype was found a few times. The chain uses TRBV20-1 and TRBJ1-2, with D unresolved. With 6 bases removed from V and 6 bases from J, the gap between germline ends came to 23 bases. The CDR3 has 15 residues. Germline CDR1 reads DFQATT; CDR2 reads SNEGSKA (reference sequence). CDR3 protein: CSAADPPMAGNGYTF. The CDR3 nucleotides are TGCAGTGCCGCCGATCCCCCGATGGCTGGGAATGGCTACACCTTC.

Only a few counts were recorded for this clonotype. The chain uses TRBV6-2 or TRBV6-3 and TRBJ2-7, with 11 positions matching TRBD2. Germline trimming cut 3 bases from V and 3 bases from J; bases unmatched to any gene: 7. Germline V gene lookup returns CDR1 MNHEY and CDR2 SVGEGT. The CDR3 runs 16 residues. DNA of the CDR3: TGTGCCAGCAGTTATACTGGACTAGCGGGTAACTACGAGCAGTACTTC. This codes for CASSYTGLAGNYEQYF.

This clonotype was seen a handful of times. The V and J genes are TRBV7-9 and TRBJ1-1; D gene ambiguous. Germline CDR1 SEHNR, CDR2 FQNEAQ (reference sequence). CDR3 size: 17 residues. V lost 5 bases and J lost 1, with 20 bases in between. CDR3 sequence reads: CASSPPGYSLPNTEAFF. For the CDR3, the DNA is TGTGCCAGCAGCCCCCCCGGTTACAGCCTTCCGAACACTGAAGCTTTCTTT.

This clonotype showed up many times. This chain uses TRBV7-2 with TRBJ1-2; the match to TRBD1 covers 7 bases. V shed 2 bases and J 6 bases; nucleotides not matched to a gene: 3. CDR1 and CDR2 (germline): SGHTA, FQGNSA. The CDR3 spans 13 residues. The CDR3 DNA is TGTGCCAGCAGCTTATTAGGGACAGATGGCTACACCTTC. It translates to CASSLLGTDGYTF.

Ten or more counts support this clonotype. The CDR3, as DNA: TGTGCCAGCAGGACAGTCATGACCGGGGAGCTGTTTTTT. Its translation is CASRTVMTGELFF. The rearrangement uses TRBV2 and TRBJ2-2, with D possibly being TRBD1 (5 bases). This CDR3 comprises 13 residues. Trimming shortened V by 6 bases and J by 5 bases, and 10 bases separated the two germline ends. Germline CDR1 SNHLY, CDR2 FYNNEI. Full variable domain (missing parts from reference TRBV2 and TRBJ2-2): EPEVTQTPSHQVTQMGQEVILRCVPISNHLYFYWYRQILGQKVEFLVSFYNNEISEKSEIFDDQFSVERPDGSNFTLKIRSTKLEDSAMYFCASRTVMTGELFFGEGSRLTVL.

This clonotype was seen many times. The chain employs TRBV2 and TRBJ2-5, with TRBD1 as a possible D gene (5 bases). Germline CDR1 and CDR2: SNHLY and FYNNEI. V was trimmed by 3 bases and J by 4 bases, leaving 18 bases between them. The CDR3 spans 16 residues. The CDR3 loop is CASSDITQAWGETQYF. As DNA, the CDR3 is TGTGCCAGCAGTGACATCACACAGGCTTGGGGAGAGACCCAGTACTTC. Full variable domain (remainder filled in from reference TRBV2 and TRBJ2-5): EPEVTQTPSHQVTQMGQEVILRCVPISNHLYFYWYRQILGQKVEFLVSFYNNEISEKSEIFDDQFSVERPDGSNFTLKIRSTKLEDSAMYFCASSDITQAWGETQYFGPGTRLLVL.

V gene TRBV11-3 combines with J gene TRBJ2-5, with 7 bases fitting TRBD1. Per the germline V gene, CDR1 is SGHNT and CDR2 is YENEEA. CDR3 length: 15 residues. The V and J ends lost 5 bases and 4 bases, in that order; junction bases with no gene match: 10. This CDR3 reads CASSPRDSERETQYF. In DNA, the CDR3 is TGTGCCAGCAGCCCCCGGGACAGTGAGCGAGAGACCCAGTACTTC.

This clonotype came up a few times. The chain uses TRBV25-1 and TRBJ1-6, with TRBD1 as a possible D gene (6 bases). The V gene's germline CDR1 is MGHDK and CDR2 SYGVNS. Deletions cut 1 base from V and 7 bases from J, with 17 bases between. CDR3 length: 17 amino acids. The CDR3 DNA follows: TGTGCCAGCAGTGAATTGATCCGGGGGCTGGGGAATTCACCCCTCCACTTT. Translated, it gives CASSELIRGLGNSPLHF.

This clonotype was seen many times. V usage is TRBV19 and J usage is TRBJ1-1, with no clear D. CDR1 and CDR2 (germline): LNHDA, SQIVND (reference sequence). The CDR3 is 14 amino acids. Trimming removed 3 bases from V and 6 bases from J, with 14 bases in between. The CDR3 protein is CASSMGGYRAEAFF. The CDR3 bases are TGTGCCAGTAGTATGGGAGGGTATAGGGCTGAAGCTTTCTTT.

This clonotype was found a few times. The V gene is TRBV20-1, the J gene TRBJ2-1; D remains ambiguous. There are 12 residues in the CDR3. Trimming took off 6 bases at V and 4 bases at J, with 10 bases between the two ends. In germline, CDR1 is DFQATT, CDR2 SNEGSKA (reference sequence). CDR3 loop: CSAPLSYNEQFF. CDR3 nucleotide sequence: TGCAGTGCCCCCTTGTCATACAATGAGCAGTTCTTC.

The CDR3 DNA reads as TGTGCCAGCACCCTCAGTCACCCCTATAATTCACCCCTCCACTTT. It yields the protein CASTLSHPYNSPLHF. This chain connects TRBV12-3 or TRBV12-4 to TRBJ1-6; D not resolved. Trimming removed 7 bases at V and 2 bases at J, with 12 bases between. CDR3 length equals 15 residues.